This T cell receptor (beta chain) was obtained from a study of shared clonotypes between healthy human individuals (dated by TCRdb to 2018 to 2021). For the study in its entirety: The cohort included a few men and a couple of women between 18 and 49 years of age. For each donor, three plates each were used for CD4 naive and CD4 memory, two plates were used for CD8 naive, and one plate was used for CD8 memory. Blood TCR repertoires of roughly five healthy adults were deeply sequenced to estimate repertoire size and the extent of clonotype sharing between individuals. To increase sequencing depth and limit assay-specific biases, TCR repertoire library preparation and sequencing were carried out by different laboratories using diverse techniques. Each donor's leukapheresis produced roughly between roughly 0.9 and 9 billion PBMCs.

Using the deep immunoSEQ assay, multiplex PCR amplified TCR CDR3 regions from genomic DNA. Extracted genomic DNA from each cell subset was distributed evenly across all wells of several immunoSEQ 96-well plates, and each plate was treated as a replicate. For sorted subsets, approximately 190 ng of genomic DNA, equivalent to 30,000 or so T cell genomes, went into each replicate PCR. The purified libraries were quantified using a Qubit 3.0 fluorometer, sized with a Bioanalyzer 2100, and then quantified again using the KAPA Library Quantification kit. Each immunoSEQ 96-well plate was sequenced on its own single-read 150-cycle Illumina NextSeq 550 flow cell. The published analysis was carried out like this. Because only junctional sequences without quality scores were contained in the immunoSEQ output, filtering matching that applied to full-length reads could not be performed. To assign V/J genes and CDR3, sequences were annotated using PyIR, a Python wrapper for IgBLAST v1.9, with IMGT germline references. Reads were removed for weak V/J assignments (E-value above 1e-6), missing CDR3, stop codons, out-of-frame junctions, or ambiguous translated residues. V3J clonotypes were defined as sequences sharing an identical inferred V gene, J gene, and CDR3 amino acid sequence. Percentage overlap between repertoires was computed as shared unique clonotypes divided by the size of the smaller repertoire. Richness of each repertoire was evaluated using RTK rarefaction, the Chao1 estimator, and Recon v2.1 estimates of unobserved clonotypes. Generation probabilities were computed with OLGA for all TCRbeta clonotypes obtained by the gDNA method from a handful of donors. TCRdb provides this immuneACCESS table in a form limited to in-frame rearrangements. Some clones are lacking; in checked studies, under half of them reflect an unresolved V gene, and why the rest are absent is not known. The DNA gave D and trimming, while V, J and clone size come from that table. The sample table lists about 960,000 clones, less than 85% of them with a count of one. Clones ranked in the top ten supply about 1.5% of the sample.

Donors were healthy HIV-negative adults with no recently reported acute infections or vaccinations. Every donor was a Caucasian adult residing in Nashville, Tennessee, USA. CD4+ T cells were enriched by magnetic negative selection, after which naive cells were positively selected on CD45RA and the negative fraction was taken as the memory subset. After blood collection by leukapheresis, PBMCs were isolated using Ficoll-Histopaque density gradient centrifugation and then cryopreserved in the vapor phase of liquid nitrogen. Analytical flow cytometry was used to check the purity and quantity of each magnetically sorted T cell population. Genomic DNA was isolated from every sorted fraction and measured by UV absorbance on a Nanodrop 2000c. In the case of this clone: Its cognate antigen has yet to be identified. No much larger clonotype is one base removed from it; base qualities were not supplied.

The germline V gene gives CDR1 as MNHNS and CDR2 as SASEGT. V is reduced by 4 bases and J by 1 base, leaving a spacing of 19 bases between them. The CDR3 runs 17 residues from the cysteine to the phenylalanine. Only CDR3 DNA is held: 51 bases, read in frame from base 1. Here is what the overall study found, with its caveats: Rarefaction of sorted-subset datasets indicated incomplete sequencing despite the large sequencing depth. The small number of donors limited the genetic and exposure-history diversity represented. Clonotypes shared by all four sorted-subset donors showed higher generation probabilities than non-shared clonotypes. Only blood was sampled, and tissue TCR repertoires likely differ from those in blood. Sharing across several donors was observed for about 5% of naive CD4, over 3% of naive CD8, 2.3% of memory CD4, and over 0.3% of memory CD8 clonotypes. Pairwise subsampling indicated that sequencing depth was expected to affect the degree of clonotype sharing among donors. Larger estimated clonotype richness was generally found for naive subsets than for memory subsets.

The receptor's source is a man between 18 and 35 years old in good health. The chain employs TRBV6-1 and TRBJ2-5; no D gene call is confident. Sequences were obtained from memory CD4+ T cells sorted from blood. What this sample's cell subset or site label stands for: CD45RA-negative fraction. The DNA sequence is TGTGCCAGCAGTGTACTCTCGTCAGGTCCGGGCCAAGAGACCCAGTACTTC. Its protein product is CASSVLSSGPGQETQYF.